These T cell receptor beta chains were read from a single sample in a study of monozygotic twins with cystic fibrosis. Assay: immunoSEQ multiplex PCR; the TCRdb copy retains only in-frame clones and omits some. The sample shows about 23,000 clones, less than 95% of them seen only once. Sequencing was performed on blood. The origin of the receptors is a girl aged 2-15 years with cystic fibrosis. Each CDR3 is given with its conserved first and last residue. The D gene is left open where the match is weak. Not all rows give a size; the values are once, few, many and, for expanded clones, a class.

>TRBV9|NA|TRBJ1-3|NA
TGTGCCAGCAGCGTATCAGGGGCTGGAAACACCATATATTTT
CASSVSGAGNTIYF
>TRBV5-1|NA|TRBJ2-7|NA
TGCGCCAGCAGCTTGGGTGTAACAGGCTCCTACGAGCAGTACTTC
CASSLGVTGSYEQYF
>TRBV10-3|NA|TRBJ1-2|NA
TGTGCCATCAGTCGGGAGGAGTTTGAGGGCTACACCTTC
CAISREEFEGYTF
>TRBV6-5|NA|TRBJ2-4|NA
TGTGCCAGCAGGGGGACCGGACTAGCCAAAAACATTCAGTACTTC
CASRGTGLAKNIQYF
>TRBV9|NA|TRBJ1-1|NA
TGTGCCAGCAGCGTAGAGGGGGTCGGCACTGAAGCTTTCTTT
CASSVEGVGTEAFF
>TRBV7-7|NA|TRBJ1-1|NA
TGTGCCAGCAGCTCGGGCCCCGACACTGAAGCTTTCTTT
CASSSGPDTEAFF
>TRBV19|NA|TRBJ1-4|NA
TGTGCCAGTAGGGGGATTGGCGGGCCCTCAACTAATGAAAAACTGTTTTTT
CASRGIGGPSTNEKLFF
>TRBV5-5|NA|TRBJ1-6|few
TGTGCCAGCAGCTCGCAAATTGGGGATTCACCCCTCCACTTT
CASSSQIGDSPLHF
>TRBV7-2|NA|TRBJ2-3|NA
TGTGCCAGCAGCTTATTACAAAACACAGATACGCAGTATTTT
CASSLLQNTDTQYF
>TRBV6-6|NA|TRBJ2-7|NA
TGTGCCAGCAGTAAACAGGGATACGAGCAGTACTTC
CASSKQGYEQYF
>TRBV5-6|TRBD1|TRBJ1-2|NA
TGTGCCAGCAGCCGGGGGACAGGGGCCCTATTTAACTATGGCTACACCTTC
CASSRGTGALFNYGYTF
>TRBV6-5|NA|TRBJ2-6|NA
TGTGCCAGCAGTTTCATTCGGGATGCAGGGGCCAACGTCCTGACTTTC
CASSFIRDAGANVLTF
>TRBV6-1|TRBD1|TRBJ1-5|NA
TGTGCCAGCAGTCCAGGGACAGGCAATCAGCCCCAGCATTTT
CASSPGTGNQPQHF
>TRBV11-2|NA|TRBJ1-4|NA
TGTGCCAGCAGCTTAGTGGAAGAAAAACTGTTTTTT
CASSLVEEKLFF
>TRBV10-3|NA|TRBJ1-4|NA
TGTGCCATCAGAGAATCAACAGGAGAAAATGAAAAACTGTTTTTT
CAIRESTGENEKLFF
>TRBV4-3|TRBD1|TRBJ1-2|NA
TGCGCCAGCGGTCCGTCGCTAAAGACAGGGGGCGGATATGGCTACACCTTC
CASGPSLKTGGGYGYTF
>TRBV9|NA|TRBJ2-7|once
TGTGCCAGCAGCGTGGGCTTATCTGGGTTCGAGCAGTACTTC
CASSVGLSGFEQYF
>TRBV5-4|NA|TRBJ1-2|NA
TGTGCCAGCAGCTTGGCGGCAGGGGCCGGCTACACCTTC
CASSLAAGAGYTF
>TRBV30|NA|TRBJ1-2|NA
TGTGCCTGGAGTACTCCCGGGACTAACTATGGCTACACCTTC
CAWSTPGTNYGYTF
>TRBV9|NA|TRBJ1-3|NA
TGTGCCAGCAGCGTAGGTTGGGGGGCAGGAAACACCATATATTTT
CASSVGWGAGNTIYF
>TRBV5-1|NA|TRBJ2-5|NA
TGCGCCAGCTCATCTTGGACTGAAAAAGAGACCCAGTACTTC
CASSSWTEKETQYF
>TRBV5-6|NA|TRBJ1-6|NA
TGTGCCAGCAGCTTGGATGGGGGGGTCACCAATTCGCCCCTCCACTTT
CASSLDGGVTNSPLHF
>TRBV6-5|TRBD1|TRBJ1-6|NA
TGTGCCAGCAGTTCCGGGACAGGGAATTCACCCCTCCACTTT
CASSSGTGNSPLHF
>TRBV25-1|NA|TRBJ1-2|once
TGTGCCAGCAGCCAATCTTGGGGGTTTGCGGGCTACACCTTC
CASSQSWGFAGYTF
>TRBV4-1|NA|TRBJ1-1|few
TGCGCCAGCAGCCAAGATCCTGGAACTGAAGCTTTCTTT
CASSQDPGTEAFF
>TRBV4-1|TRBD1|TRBJ1-2|NA
TGCGCCAGCAGCCTCGGACAGGGGGACTATGGCTACACCTTC
CASSLGQGDYGYTF
>TRBV25-1|TRBD1|TRBJ1-4|once
TGTGCCAGCAATCCCACAGGGGGCCCTGGGGAAAAACTGTTTTTT
CASNPTGGPGEKLFF
>TRBV7-9|NA|TRBJ1-1|few
TGTGCCAGCAGCCCCGAGGGACTTTTCACTGAAGCTTTCTTT
CASSPEGLFTEAFF
>TRBV9|NA|TRBJ2-7|NA
TGTGCCAGCAGCGGCAGCTCCTACGAGCAGTACTTC
CASSGSSYEQYF
>TRBV18|NA|TRBJ1-6|NA
TGTGCCAGCTCACGGGGGGGAATGGATTCACCCCTCCACTTT
CASSRGGMDSPLHF
>TRBV30|NA|TRBJ1-1|NA
TGTGCCTGGAGTATGGGGGAAACTGGGGCTTTCTTT
CAWSMGETGAFF
>TRBV5-8|TRBD1|TRBJ2-2|few
TGTGCCAGCAGCCAAGGGACAGGAACTAACACCGGGGAGCTGTTTTTT
CASSQGTGTNTGELFF
>TRBV6-6|NA|TRBJ2-7|NA
TGTGCCAGCAGTTATCCCGAGTACTACGAGCAGTACTTC
CASSYPEYYEQYF
>TRBV7-2|NA|TRBJ2-7|NA
TGTGCCAGCAGCCTAGACCCAGGGAAGTCCTACGAGCAGTACTTC
CASSLDPGKSYEQYF
>TRBV7-6|NA|TRBJ1-5|NA
TGTGCCAGCAGCTTAGTTTCAAATCAGCCCCAGCATTTT
CASSLVSNQPQHF
>TRBV2|NA|TRBJ2-2|NA
TGTGCCAGCAGTGAAGCTTGGCAGGGAATCACCGGGGAGCTGTTTTTT
CASSEAWQGITGELFF
>TRBV2|NA|TRBJ1-2|NA
TGTGCCAGCCGAGCCTATGGCTACACCTTC
CASRAYGYTF
>TRBV7-9|NA|TRBJ1-3|NA
TGTGCCAGCAGCTTACTCGGGAACACCATATATTTT
CASSLLGNTIYF
>TRBV6-5|NA|TRBJ2-6|NA
TGTGCCAGCAGTCCACAGTCAGCTGGGGCCAACGTCCTGACTTTC
CASSPQSAGANVLTF
>TRBV4-1|TRBD2|TRBJ2-2|NA
TGCGCCAGCAGCGAAATAAGCGGGGGCCGTCGCACCGGGGAGCTGTTTTTT
CASSEISGGRRTGELFF
>TRBV6-5|TRBD1|TRBJ1-2|NA
TGTGCCAGCAGAGAAGGGGGCCAAGGCGGCTACACCTTC
CASREGGQGGYTF
>TRBV5-8|TRBD1|TRBJ2-1|NA
TGTGCCAGCAACAAAGGGGGCGCCACCTACAATGAGCAGTTCTTC
CASNKGGATYNEQFF
>TRBV4-1|NA|TRBJ1-5|NA
TGCGCCAGCAGCCAAGATTCAAGGGCGGGGCAGCCCCAGCATTTT
CASSQDSRAGQPQHF
>TRBV4-1|TRBD1|TRBJ2-7|NA
TGCGCCAGCAGCCAAGGGCTAGACAGGGCCTCCTACGAGCAGTACTTC
CASSQGLDRASYEQYF
>TRBV29-1|TRBD2|TRBJ2-3|NA
TGCAGCGTTGAACGACTAGCGGGAAGCACAGATACGCAGTATTTT
CSVERLAGSTDTQYF
>TRBV15|NA|TRBJ2-3|NA
TGTGCCACCAGCAGAGATCGGGCTTCCCTTCGCACAGATACGCAGTATTTT
CATSRDRASLRTDTQYF
>TRBV11-3|TRBD1|TRBJ1-5|NA
TGTGCCAGCAGCTTACCCTCAGGGGGCAGTGGCAATCAGCCCCAGCATTTT
CASSLPSGGSGNQPQHF